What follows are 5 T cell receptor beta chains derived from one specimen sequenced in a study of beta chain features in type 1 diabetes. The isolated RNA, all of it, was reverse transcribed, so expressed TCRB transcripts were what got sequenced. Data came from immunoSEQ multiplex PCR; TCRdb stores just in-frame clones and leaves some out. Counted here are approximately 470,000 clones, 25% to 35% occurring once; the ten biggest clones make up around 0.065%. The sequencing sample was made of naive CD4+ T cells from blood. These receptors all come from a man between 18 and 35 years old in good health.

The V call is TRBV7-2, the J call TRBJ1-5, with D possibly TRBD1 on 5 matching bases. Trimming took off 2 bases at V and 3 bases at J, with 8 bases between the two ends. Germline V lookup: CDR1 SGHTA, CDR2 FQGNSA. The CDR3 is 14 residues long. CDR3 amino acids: CASSLTGNNQPQHF. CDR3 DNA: TGTGCCAGCAGCTTAACAGGCAACAATCAGCCCCAGCATTTT.

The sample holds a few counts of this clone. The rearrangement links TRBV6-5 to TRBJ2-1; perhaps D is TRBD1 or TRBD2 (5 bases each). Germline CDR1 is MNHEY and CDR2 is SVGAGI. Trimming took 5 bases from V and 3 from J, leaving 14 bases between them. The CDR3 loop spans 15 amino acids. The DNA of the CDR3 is TGTGCCAGCAGTCAATCGGGGACCAACTACAATGAGCAGTTCTTC. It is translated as CASSQSGTNYNEQFF.

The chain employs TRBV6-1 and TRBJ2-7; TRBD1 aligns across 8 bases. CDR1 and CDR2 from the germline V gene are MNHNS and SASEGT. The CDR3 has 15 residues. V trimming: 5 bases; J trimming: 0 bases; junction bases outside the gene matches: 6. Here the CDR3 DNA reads TGTGCCAGCAGTCGACAGGGGATAAGCTCCTACGAGCAGTACTTC. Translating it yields CASSRQGISSYEQYF.

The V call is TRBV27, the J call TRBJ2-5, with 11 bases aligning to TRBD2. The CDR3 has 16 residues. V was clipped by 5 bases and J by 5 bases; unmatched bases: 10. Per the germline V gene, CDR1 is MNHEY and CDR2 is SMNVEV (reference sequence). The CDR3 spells CASSELPSGRYETQYF. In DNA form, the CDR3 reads TGTGCCAGCAGTGAATTGCCTAGCGGGAGGTATGAGACCCAGTACTTC.

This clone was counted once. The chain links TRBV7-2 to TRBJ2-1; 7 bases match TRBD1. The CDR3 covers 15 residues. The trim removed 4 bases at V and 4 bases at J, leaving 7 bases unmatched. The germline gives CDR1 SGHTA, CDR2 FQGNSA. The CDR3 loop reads CASSWAGTAYNEQFF. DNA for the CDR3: TGTGCCAGCAGCTGGGCCGGGACAGCTTACAATGAGCAGTTCTTC.